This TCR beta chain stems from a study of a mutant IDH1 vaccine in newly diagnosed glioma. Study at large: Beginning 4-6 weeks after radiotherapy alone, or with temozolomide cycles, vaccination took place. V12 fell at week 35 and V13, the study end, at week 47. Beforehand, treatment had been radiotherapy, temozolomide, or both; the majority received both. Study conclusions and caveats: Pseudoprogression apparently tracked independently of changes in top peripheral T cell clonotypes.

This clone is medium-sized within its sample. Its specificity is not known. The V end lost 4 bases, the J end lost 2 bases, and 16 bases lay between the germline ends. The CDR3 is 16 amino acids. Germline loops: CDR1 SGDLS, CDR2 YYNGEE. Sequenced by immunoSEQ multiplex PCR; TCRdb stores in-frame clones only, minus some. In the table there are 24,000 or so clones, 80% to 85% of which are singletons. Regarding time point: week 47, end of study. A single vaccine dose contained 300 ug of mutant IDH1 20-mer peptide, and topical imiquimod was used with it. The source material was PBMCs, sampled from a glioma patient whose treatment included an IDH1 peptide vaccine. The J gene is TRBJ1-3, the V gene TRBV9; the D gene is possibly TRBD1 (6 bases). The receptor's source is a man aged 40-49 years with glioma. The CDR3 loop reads CASSIWDNSPGNTIYF. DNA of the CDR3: TGTGCCAGCAGCATCTGGGACAACTCACCTGGAAACACCATATATTTT.